This entry is about one TCR beta chain. The protocol was immunoSEQ multiplex PCR, while the TCRdb copy is restricted to in-frame clones and leaves out a portion. The data contain around 100,000 clones, around nine tenths of them singletons. These data belong to a study of control samples from healthy donors and cancer patients. CDR1 is LNHDA and CDR2 is SQIVND in the germline V gene (reference sequence). The CDR3 spans 15 residues. V shed 3 bases and J 4 bases; nucleotides not matched to a gene: 1. The receptor was isolated from a man aged 25 to 40 in good health. The V and J genes are TRBV19 and TRBJ2-2; TRBD2 matches 11 bases. Input material: blood. This chain's CDR3 is CASSMGTSGTGELFF. CDR3 nucleotides: TGTGCCAGTAGTATGGGGACTAGCGGCACCGGGGAGCTGTTTTTT. Filled out from reference TRBV19 and TRBJ2-2, the complete variable domain reads DGGITQSPKYLFRKEGQNVTLSCEQNLNHDAMYWYRQDPGQGLRLIYYSQIVNDFQKGDIAEGYSVSREKKESFPLTVTSAQKNPTAFYLCASSMGTSGTGELFFGEGSRLTVL.